The present entry profiles one T cell receptor (beta chain) with its context. This specimen comes from a study of CD8+ T cells in alopecia areata. From germline, CDR1 is MDHEN and CDR2 SYDVKM. With 7 bases clipped from V and 6 bases from J, the junction kept 14 bases outside the gene matches. CDR3 length: 15 residues. Reverse transcription of extracted RNA yielded cDNA, which provided the sequencing template. TCRdb's copy holds only in-frame clones and misses some; the assay was immunoSEQ multiplex PCR. The sample lists 150,000 or so clones, around 47% occurring once. This clonotype was obtained from a human donor with alopecia areata. The sequenced sample consisted of CD4+ T cells sorted from blood. The V and J genes are TRBV28 and TRBJ1-1, with TRBD1 matching 7 bases. CDR3 in DNA: TGTGCCAGCATTATACTAGGGGGCACGGGCGCTGAAGCTTTCTTT. As protein: CASIILGGTGAEAFF.